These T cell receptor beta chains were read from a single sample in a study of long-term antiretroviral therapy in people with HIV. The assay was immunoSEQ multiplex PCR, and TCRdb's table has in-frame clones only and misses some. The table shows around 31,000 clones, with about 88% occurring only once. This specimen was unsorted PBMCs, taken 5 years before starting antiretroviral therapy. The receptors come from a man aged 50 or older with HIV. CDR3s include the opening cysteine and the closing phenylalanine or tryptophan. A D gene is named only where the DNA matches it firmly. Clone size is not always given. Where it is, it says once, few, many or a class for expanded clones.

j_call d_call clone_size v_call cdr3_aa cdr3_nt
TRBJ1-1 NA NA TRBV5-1 CASSFQWNTEAFF TGCGCCAGCAGCTTCCAGTGGAACACTGAAGCTTTCTTT
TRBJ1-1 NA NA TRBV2 CASSGQENTEAFF TGTGCCAGCTCGGGACAAGAGAACACTGAAGCTTTCTTT
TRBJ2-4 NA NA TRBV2 CASSGQGGNIQYF TGTGCCAGCAGTGGACAGGGAGGAAACATTCAGTACTTC
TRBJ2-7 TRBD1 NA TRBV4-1 CASRRIGTGDSYEQYF TGCGCCAGCAGACGAATCGGGACAGGGGATTCCTACGAGCAGTACTTC
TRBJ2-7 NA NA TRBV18 CASSPIDTPTAYEQYF TGTGCCAGCTCACCAATCGACACTCCGACCGCCTACGAGCAGTACTTC
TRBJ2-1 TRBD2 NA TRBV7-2 CASSRVSGRYNEQFF TGTGCCAGCAGCAGAGTTAGCGGGAGATACAATGAGCAGTTCTTC
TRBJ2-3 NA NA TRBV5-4 CASSWTSMLLGDTQYF TGTGCCAGCAGCTGGACGTCCATGTTATTGGGAGATACGCAGTATTTT
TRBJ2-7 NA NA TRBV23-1 CASSRKVPGEYF TGCGCCAGCAGTCGAAAGGTCCCGGGTGAGTACTTC
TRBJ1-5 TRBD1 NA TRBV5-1 CASSLETGGNQPQHF TGCGCCAGCAGCTTGGAGACAGGGGGCAATCAGCCCCAGCATTTT
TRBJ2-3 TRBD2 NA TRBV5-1 CASSLGLAGTDTQYF TGCGCCAGCAGCTTGGGGCTAGCGGGCACAGATACGCAGTATTTT
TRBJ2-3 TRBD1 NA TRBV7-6 CASSLARGPGTDTQYF TGTGCCAGCAGCTTAGCTAGGGGGCCAGGTACAGATACGCAGTATTTT
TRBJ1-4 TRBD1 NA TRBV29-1 CSVAGTGGEKLFF TGCAGCGTTGCCGGGACAGGGGGTGAAAAACTGTTTTTT
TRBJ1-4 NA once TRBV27 CASSSLTGNEKLFF TGTGCCAGCAGTTCACTTACGGGTAATGAAAAACTGTTTTTT
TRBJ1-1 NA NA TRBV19 CASSFSPLGVNTEAFF TGTGCCAGTAGCTTCTCCCCGTTGGGTGTGAACACTGAAGCTTTCTTT
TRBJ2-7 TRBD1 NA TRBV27 CASSRKGAGGHEQYF TGTGCCAGCAGCCGAAAGGGGGCAGGGGGTCACGAGCAGTACTTC
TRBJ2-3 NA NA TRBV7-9 CASGRGVTPSTDTQYF TGTGCCAGCGGCCGCGGGGTTACTCCTAGCACAGATACGCAGTATTTT
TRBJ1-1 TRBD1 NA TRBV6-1 CASSLGQGSTEAFF TGTGCCAGCAGCCTGGGACAGGGGAGTACTGAAGCTTTCTTT
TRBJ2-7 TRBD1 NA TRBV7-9 CASSPGQGWYEQYF TGTGCCAGCAGCCCAGGACAGGGTTGGTACGAGCAGTACTTC
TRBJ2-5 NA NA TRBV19 CASRDRTRETQYF TGTGCCAGTAGGGACCGTACCCGGGAGACCCAGTACTTC
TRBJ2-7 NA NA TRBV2 CATTGTSTYEQYF TGTGCTACAACCGGGACTTCTACCTACGAGCAGTACTTC
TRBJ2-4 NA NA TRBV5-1 CASSLGVGNIQYF TGCGCCAGCAGCTTGGGGGTGGGGAACATTCAGTACTTC
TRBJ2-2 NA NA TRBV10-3 CAISDVGLPDTGELFF TGTGCCATCAGTGACGTCGGCCTACCCGACACCGGGGAGCTGTTTTTT
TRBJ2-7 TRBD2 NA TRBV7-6 CASSSLAGGIAEGQYF TGTGCCAGCAGCTCCCTAGCGGGAGGGATTGCTGAGGGGCAGTACTTC
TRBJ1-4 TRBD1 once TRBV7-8 CASSLYNRGPVYEKLFF TGTGCCAGCAGCTTATACAACAGGGGGCCTGTATATGAAAAACTGTTTTTT
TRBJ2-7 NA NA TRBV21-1 CATPRWREFYEQYF TGTGCCACCCCGAGGTGGCGGGAGTTCTACGAGCAGTACTTC
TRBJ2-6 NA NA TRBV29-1 CSVGQNSGANVLTF TGCAGCGTTGGGCAGAACTCTGGGGCCAACGTCCTGACTTTC
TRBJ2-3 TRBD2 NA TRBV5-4 CASSSRKSQASGRADTQYF TGTGCCAGCAGCTCCCGGAAGTCCCAGGCTAGCGGGCGGGCAGATACGCAGTATTTT
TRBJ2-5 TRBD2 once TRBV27 CASSRGPSGRAGETQYF TGTGCCAGCAGTAGGGGTCCTAGCGGGAGGGCCGGAGAGACCCAGTACTTC
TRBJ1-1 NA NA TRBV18 CASWGPRGTNTEAFF TGTGCCAGCTGGGGCCCGAGGGGTACTAACACTGAAGCTTTCTTT
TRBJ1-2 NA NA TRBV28 CASSLNYGDKSMAGTF TGTGCCAGCAGTTTAAATTACGGGGACAAGTCTATGGCTGGCACCTTC
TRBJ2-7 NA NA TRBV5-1 CASSLGQPLIQEQYF TGCGCCAGCAGCTTGGGACAGCCCCTCATTCAGGAGCAGTACTTC
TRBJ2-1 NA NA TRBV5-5 CASSLSGTSYNEQFF TGTGCCAGCAGCTTGTCGGGGACGAGTTACAATGAGCAGTTCTTC
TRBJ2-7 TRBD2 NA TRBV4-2 CASSQVTRTSGTYEQYF TGTGCCAGCAGCCAAGTCACCCGGACTAGCGGGACTTACGAGCAGTACTTC
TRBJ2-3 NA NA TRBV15 CATRDLSSTDTQYF TGTGCCACCCGAGATCTCTCTAGCACAGATACGCAGTATTTT
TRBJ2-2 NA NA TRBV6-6 CASNRQRNTGELFF TGTGCCAGCAATCGGCAGAGGAACACCGGGGAGCTGTTTTTT
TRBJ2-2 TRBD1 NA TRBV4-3 CASSRRTGGGTGELFF TGCGCCAGCAGCAGACGGACAGGGGGCGGTACCGGGGAGCTGTTTTTT
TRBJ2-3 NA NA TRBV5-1 CASSRAPLKDTDTQYF TGCGCCAGCAGCCGGGCACCTCTTAAGGACACAGATACGCAGTATTTT
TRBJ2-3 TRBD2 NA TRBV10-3 CAIKPRGVTDTQYF TGTGCCATCAAACCTCGGGGGGTCACAGATACGCAGTATTTT
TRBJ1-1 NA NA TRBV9 CASSVIEENTEAFF TGTGCCAGCAGCGTAATTGAGGAGAACACTGAAGCTTTCTTT
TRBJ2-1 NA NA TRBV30 CAWSGDTYNEQFF TGTGCCTGGAGCGGCGACACCTACAATGAGCAGTTCTTC
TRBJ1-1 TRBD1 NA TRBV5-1 CASSSYRGKNTEAFF TGCGCCAGCAGCTCATACAGGGGAAAGAACACTGAAGCTTTCTTT
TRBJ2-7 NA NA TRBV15 CATSRPRDEQYF TGTGCCACCAGCAGACCTCGGGACGAGCAGTACTTC
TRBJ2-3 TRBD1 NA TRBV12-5 CASGFGDRGKDTQYF TGTGCTAGTGGTTTCGGGGACAGGGGAAAAGATACGCAGTATTTT
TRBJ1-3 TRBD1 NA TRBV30 CAWGTGFGNTIYF TGTGCCTGGGGGACAGGGTTTGGAAACACCATATATTTT
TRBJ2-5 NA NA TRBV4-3 CASSQDPGVETQYF TGCGCCAGCAGCCAAGACCCAGGGGTAGAGACCCAGTACTTC
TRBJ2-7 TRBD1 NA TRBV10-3 CAIREDRGIRYEQYF TGTGCCATCAGAGAAGACAGGGGGATTAGATACGAGCAGTACTTC
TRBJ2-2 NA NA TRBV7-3 CASSPFSGELFF TGTGCCAGCAGCCCGTTTAGCGGGGAGCTGTTTTTT
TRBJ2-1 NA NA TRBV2 CASSRLDYTVDEQFF TGTGCCAGCAGCCGACTAGATTATACCGTGGATGAGCAGTTCTTC
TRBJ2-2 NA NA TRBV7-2 CASSTRLTRANTGELFF TGTGCCAGCAGCACACGATTAACAAGAGCGAACACCGGGGAGCTGTTTTTT
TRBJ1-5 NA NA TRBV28 CASSLVGNQPQHF TGTGCCAGCAGTTTAGTCGGGAATCAGCCCCAGCATTTT
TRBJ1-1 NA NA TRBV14 CASSQDMGAEAFF TGTGCCAGCAGCCAAGATATGGGCGCAGAAGCTTTCTTT
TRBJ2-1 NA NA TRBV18 CASSQSTVEDEQFF TGTGCCAGCTCCCAGAGTACAGTTGAAGATGAGCAGTTCTTC
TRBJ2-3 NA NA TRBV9 CASSVEVGGLADTQYF TGTGCCAGCAGCGTAGAAGTGGGGGGATTGGCAGATACGCAGTATTTT
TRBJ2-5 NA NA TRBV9 CASSVGGGEETQYF TGTGCCAGCAGCGTAGGTGGAGGGGAAGAGACCCAGTACTTC